This entry is about one T cell receptor beta chain. Antigen specificity is unknown. The assay was run at deep level. Profiling relied on immunoSEQ multiplex PCR, and the TCRdb table lists in-frame clones only, not all of them. The sample records about 1 million clones, approximately 80% being singletons. Trimming removed 0 bases from V and 4 bases from J, with 6 bases in between. This CDR3 is built from 14 residues. Germline V gives CDR1 MDHEN, CDR2 SYDVKM. This sample is part of a study of shared clonotypes between healthy human individuals. Study conclusions and caveats: The generation probabilities recorded for non-shared clonotypes fell below those of clonotypes shared by all four donors. The naive CD4 repertoires of a handful of donors were compared, and around 5% of clonotypes were shared.

The source of this sequence is a man between 18 and 35 years old in good health. Some clones in this sample may be carry-over from other donors' samples. V is TRBV28 and J is TRBJ1-4, with D unclear. Sequencing input: memory CD4+ T cells from PBMCs. As for subset: CD45RA-negative fraction. The CDR3 DNA sequence: TGTGCCAGCAGTTTATGGGGCTTTAATGAAAAACTGTTTTTT. Its translation is CASSLWGFNEKLFF.